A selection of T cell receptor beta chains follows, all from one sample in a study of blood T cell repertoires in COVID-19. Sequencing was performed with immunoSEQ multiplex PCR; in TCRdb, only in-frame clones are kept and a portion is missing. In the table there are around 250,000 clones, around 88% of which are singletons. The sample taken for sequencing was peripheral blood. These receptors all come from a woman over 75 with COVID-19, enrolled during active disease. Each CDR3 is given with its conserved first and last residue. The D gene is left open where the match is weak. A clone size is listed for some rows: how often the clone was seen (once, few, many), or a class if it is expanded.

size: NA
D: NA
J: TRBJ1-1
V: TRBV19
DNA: TGTGCCACCATACATCCCTCGAGGTCGAACACTGAAGCTTTCTTT
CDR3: CATIHPSRSNTEAFF

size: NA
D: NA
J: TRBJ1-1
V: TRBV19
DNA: TGTGCCAGTCTTCGTACAGGGTCGGTTGGGACTGAAGCTTTCTTT
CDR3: CASLRTGSVGTEAFF

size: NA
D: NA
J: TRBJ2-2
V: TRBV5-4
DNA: TGTGCCAGCAGCTTGGGGCTCAGGTCCGCCGGGGAGCTGTTTTTT
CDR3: CASSLGLRSAGELFF

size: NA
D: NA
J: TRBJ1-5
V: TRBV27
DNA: TGTGCCAGTCCTATGGGGGGGGTCAATCAGCCCCAGCATTTT
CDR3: CASPMGGVNQPQHF

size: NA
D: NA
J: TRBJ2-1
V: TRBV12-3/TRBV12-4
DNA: TGTGCCAGCAGTTTCAGGGAAGTACATGAGCAGTTCTTC
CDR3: CASSFREVHEQFF

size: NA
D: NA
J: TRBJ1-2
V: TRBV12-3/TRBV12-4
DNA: TGTGCCAGCAGTTCCAACAGGAACTATGGCTACACCTTC
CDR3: CASSSNRNYGYTF

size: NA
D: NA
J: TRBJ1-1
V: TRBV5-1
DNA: TGCGCCAGCAGCGTACAGGTAACCAACACTGAAGCTTTCTTT
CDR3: CASSVQVTNTEAFF

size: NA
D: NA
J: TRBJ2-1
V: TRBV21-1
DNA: TGTGCCAGCAGCAAAGCTGACTCCCGGGACAGGGTAGGTGAGCAGTTCTTC
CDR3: CASSKADSRDRVGEQFF

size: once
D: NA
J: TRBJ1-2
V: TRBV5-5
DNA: TGTGCCAGCAGCTTGGGGACAGACTATGGCTACACCTTC
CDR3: CASSLGTDYGYTF

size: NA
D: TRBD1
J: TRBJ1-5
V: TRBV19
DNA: TGTGCCAGTAGGGAAACGGGACAGGGAGGGCAGCCCCAGCATTTT
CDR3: CASRETGQGGQPQHF

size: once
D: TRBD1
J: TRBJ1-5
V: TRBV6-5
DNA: TGTGCCAGCAGGGACCAAGGGGGCGTGAATCAGCCCCAGCATTTT
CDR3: CASRDQGGVNQPQHF

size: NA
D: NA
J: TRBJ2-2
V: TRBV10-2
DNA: TGCGCCAGCAGTGAACAGGGTAGTCCCGGGGAGCTGTTTTTT
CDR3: CASSEQGSPGELFF

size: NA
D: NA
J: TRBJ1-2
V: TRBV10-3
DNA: TGTGCCATAACTTTCGGGGATACTGGAGGCTACACCTTC
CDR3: CAITFGDTGGYTF

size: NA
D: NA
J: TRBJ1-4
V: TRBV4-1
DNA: TGCGCCAGCAGTCCGGAGGCGGGGAAAAAACTGTTTTTT
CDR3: CASSPEAGKKLFF

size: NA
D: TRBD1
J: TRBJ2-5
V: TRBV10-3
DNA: TGTGCCATCAGTGATAGTGGGACAGGGGTGGAGACCCAGTACTTC
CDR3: CAISDSGTGVETQYF

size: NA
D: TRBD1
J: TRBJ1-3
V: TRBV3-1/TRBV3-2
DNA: TGTGCCAGCAGTCACGAGGGGGCTTCTGGAAACACCATATATTTT
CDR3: CASSHEGASGNTIYF

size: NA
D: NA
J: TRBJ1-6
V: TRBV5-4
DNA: TGTGCCAGCAGTTTCCCGGGACTAGATAATTCACCCCTCCACTTT
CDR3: CASSFPGLDNSPLHF

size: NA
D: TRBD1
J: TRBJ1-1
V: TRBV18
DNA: TGTGCCAGCTCACCACTTCAGGGGGGAGGGAACACTGAAGCTTTCTTT
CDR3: CASSPLQGGGNTEAFF

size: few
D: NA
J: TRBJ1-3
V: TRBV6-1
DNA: TGTGCCAGCAGTGGAGTTACAGGGTTTAGCTCTGGAAACACCATATATTTT
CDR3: CASSGVTGFSSGNTIYF

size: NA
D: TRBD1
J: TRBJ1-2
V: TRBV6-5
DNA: TGTGCCAGCAGGACAGGGGTCAAGGGCTACACCTTC
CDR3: CASRTGVKGYTF

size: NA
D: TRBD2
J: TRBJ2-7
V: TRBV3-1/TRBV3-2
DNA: TGTGCCAGCAGCCAAATAGCGGGGGGCACTTACGAGCAGTACTTC
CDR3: CASSQIAGGTYEQYF

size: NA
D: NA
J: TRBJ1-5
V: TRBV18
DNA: TGTGCCAGCTCAACGGGGGGCAATCAGCCCCAGCATTTT
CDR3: CASSTGGNQPQHF

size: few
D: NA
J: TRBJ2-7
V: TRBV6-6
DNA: TGTGCCAGCACCCGGACCCGGGGAACGGAGGAGCAGTACTTC
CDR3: CASTRTRGTEEQYF

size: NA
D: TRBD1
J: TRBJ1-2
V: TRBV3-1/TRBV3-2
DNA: TGTGCCAGCAGCCGCCCCGGACAGGGAGCACTCGGCTACACCTTC
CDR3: CASSRPGQGALGYTF

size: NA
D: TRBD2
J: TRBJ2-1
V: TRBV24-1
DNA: TGTGCCACCAGTGAAACTAGCGGGGGACCGGGGTACAATGAGCAGTTCTTC
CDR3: CATSETSGGPGYNEQFF

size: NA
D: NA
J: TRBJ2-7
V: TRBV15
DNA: TGTGCCACCAAGACAGCCTCCTCCTACGAGCAGTACTTC
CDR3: CATKTASSYEQYF

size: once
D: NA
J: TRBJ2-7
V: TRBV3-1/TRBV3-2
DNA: TGTGCCAGCAGCCAAGCCAGTTCCTACGAGCAGTACTTC
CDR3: CASSQASSYEQYF

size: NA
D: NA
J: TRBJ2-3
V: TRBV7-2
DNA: TGTGCCAGCAGTCAGGTCACAGATACGCAGTATTTT
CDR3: CASSQVTDTQYF

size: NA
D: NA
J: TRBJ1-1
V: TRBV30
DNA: TGTGCCTGGGTCGGGGACACTGAAGCTTTCTTT
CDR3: CAWVGDTEAFF

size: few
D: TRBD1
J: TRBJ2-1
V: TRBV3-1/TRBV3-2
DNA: TGTGCCAGCAGCCTTGGACAGGGGGGTCATGAGCAGTTCTTC
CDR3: CASSLGQGGHEQFF

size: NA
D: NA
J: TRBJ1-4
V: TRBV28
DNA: TGTGCCAGCAGTTTCGGGGGTGAAGGGCTTGAAAAACTGTTTTTT
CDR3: CASSFGGEGLEKLFF

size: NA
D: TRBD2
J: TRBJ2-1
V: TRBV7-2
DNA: TGTGCCAGCAGCTTATCTAGCGGGGGGGCCCCATATGAGCAGTTCTTC
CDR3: CASSLSSGGAPYEQFF

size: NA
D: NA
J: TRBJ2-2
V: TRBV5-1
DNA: TGCGCCAGCAAACACCCGGGGAGCGGGGAGCTGTTTTTT
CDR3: CASKHPGSGELFF